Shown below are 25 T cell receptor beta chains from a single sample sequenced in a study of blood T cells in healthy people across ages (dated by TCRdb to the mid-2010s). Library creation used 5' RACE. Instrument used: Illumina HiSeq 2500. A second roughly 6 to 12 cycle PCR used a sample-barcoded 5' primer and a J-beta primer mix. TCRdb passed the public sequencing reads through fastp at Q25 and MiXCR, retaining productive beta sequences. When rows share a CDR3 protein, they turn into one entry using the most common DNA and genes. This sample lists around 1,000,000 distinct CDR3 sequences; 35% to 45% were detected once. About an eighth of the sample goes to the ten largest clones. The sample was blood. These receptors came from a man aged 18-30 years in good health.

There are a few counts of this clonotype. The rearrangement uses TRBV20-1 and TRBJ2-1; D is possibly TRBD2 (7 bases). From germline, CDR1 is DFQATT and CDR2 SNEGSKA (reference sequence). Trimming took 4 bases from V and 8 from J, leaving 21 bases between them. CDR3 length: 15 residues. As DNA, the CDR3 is TGCAGTGCTACCTCCTCTAAAGGGGGGGCCTATGAGCAGTTCTTC. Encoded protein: CSATSSKGGAYEQFF.

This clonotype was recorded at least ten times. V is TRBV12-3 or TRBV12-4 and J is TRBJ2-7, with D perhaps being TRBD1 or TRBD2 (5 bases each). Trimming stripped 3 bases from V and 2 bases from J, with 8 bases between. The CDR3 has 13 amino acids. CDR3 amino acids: CASSLGDTYEQYF. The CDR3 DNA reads TGTGCCAGCAGTTTGGGGGATACCTACGAGCAGTACTTC.

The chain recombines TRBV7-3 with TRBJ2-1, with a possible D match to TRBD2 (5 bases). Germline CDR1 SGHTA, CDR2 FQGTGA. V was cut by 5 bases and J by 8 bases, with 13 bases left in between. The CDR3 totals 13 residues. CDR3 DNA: TGTGCCAGCAGCGTAAACACGGAGGATGAGCAGTTCTTC. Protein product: CASSVNTEDEQFF. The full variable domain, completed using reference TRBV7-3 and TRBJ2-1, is GAGVSQTPSNKVTEKGKYVELRCDPISGHTALYWYRQSLGQGPEFLIYFQGTGAADDSGLPNDRFFAVRPEGSVSTLKIQRTERGDSAVYLCASSVNTEDEQFFGPGTRLTVL.

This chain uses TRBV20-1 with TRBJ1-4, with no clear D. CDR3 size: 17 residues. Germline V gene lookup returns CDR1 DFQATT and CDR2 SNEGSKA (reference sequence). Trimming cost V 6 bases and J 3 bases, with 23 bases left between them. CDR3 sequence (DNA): TGCAGTGCGTTGGTGCCTGGTGGGAGCCAGGCTAATGAAAAACTGTTTTTT. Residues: CSALVPGGSQANEKLFF.

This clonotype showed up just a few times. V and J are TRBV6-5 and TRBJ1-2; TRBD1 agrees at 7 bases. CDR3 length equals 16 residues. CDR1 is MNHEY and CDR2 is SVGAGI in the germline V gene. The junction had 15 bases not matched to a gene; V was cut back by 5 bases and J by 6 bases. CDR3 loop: CASSKTGALSPNGYTF. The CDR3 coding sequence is TGTGCCAGCAGTAAAACAGGGGCGCTATCCCCTAATGGCTACACCTTC.

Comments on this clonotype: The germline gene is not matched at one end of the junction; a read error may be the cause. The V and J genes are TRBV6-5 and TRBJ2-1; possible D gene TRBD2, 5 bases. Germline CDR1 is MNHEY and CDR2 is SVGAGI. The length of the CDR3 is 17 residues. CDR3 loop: CASGYANVRVFYNEQFF. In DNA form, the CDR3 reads TGTGCCAGCGGTTACGCAAACGTGAGGGTCTTCTACAATGAGCAGTTCTTC.

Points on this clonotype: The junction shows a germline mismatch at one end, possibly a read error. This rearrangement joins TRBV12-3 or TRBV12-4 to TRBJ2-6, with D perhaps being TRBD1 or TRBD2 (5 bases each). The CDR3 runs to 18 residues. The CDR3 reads CASRSGQGRNSGANVPTF. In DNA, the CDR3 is TGTGCCAGCAGGTCCGGGCAGGGACGTAACTCTGGGGCCAACGTCCCGACTTTC.

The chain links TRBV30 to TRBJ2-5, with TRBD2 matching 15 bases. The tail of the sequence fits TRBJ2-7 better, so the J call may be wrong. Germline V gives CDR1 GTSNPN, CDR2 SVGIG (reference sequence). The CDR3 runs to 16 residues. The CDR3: CACLGLAGGGSYEQYF. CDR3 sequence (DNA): TGTGCCTGCCTGGGACTAGCGGGGGGCGGCTCCTACGAGCAGTACTTC.

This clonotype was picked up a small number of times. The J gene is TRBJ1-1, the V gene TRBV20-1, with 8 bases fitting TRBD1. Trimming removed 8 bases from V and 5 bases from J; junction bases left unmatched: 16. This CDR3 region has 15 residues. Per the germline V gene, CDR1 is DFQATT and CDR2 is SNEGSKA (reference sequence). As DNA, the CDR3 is TGCAGTTCCAGGGGGCTGCGGGGGAGAGGAACTGAAGCTTTCTTT. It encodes CSSRGLRGRGTEAFF.

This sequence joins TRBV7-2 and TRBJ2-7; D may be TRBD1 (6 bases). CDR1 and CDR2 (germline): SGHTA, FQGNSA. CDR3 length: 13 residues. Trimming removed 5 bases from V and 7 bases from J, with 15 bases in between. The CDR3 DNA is TGTGCCAGCAGCCCTACAGGGTACGATGAGCAGTACTTC. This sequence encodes CASSPTGYDEQYF.

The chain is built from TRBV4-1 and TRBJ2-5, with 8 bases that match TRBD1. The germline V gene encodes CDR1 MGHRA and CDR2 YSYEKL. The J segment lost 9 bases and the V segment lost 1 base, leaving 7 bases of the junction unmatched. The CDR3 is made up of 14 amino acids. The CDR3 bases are TGCGCCAGCAGCCAAGTAGGACAGGGCGTTGCCCAGTACTTC. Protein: CASSQVGQGVAQYF.

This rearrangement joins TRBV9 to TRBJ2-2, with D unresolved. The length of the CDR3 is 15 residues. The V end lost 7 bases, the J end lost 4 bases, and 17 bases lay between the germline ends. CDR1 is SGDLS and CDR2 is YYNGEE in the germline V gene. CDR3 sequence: CASRPGSRSTGELFF. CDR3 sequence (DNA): TGTGCCAGCCGCCCTGGTTCAAGGTCCACCGGGGAGCTGTTTTTT.

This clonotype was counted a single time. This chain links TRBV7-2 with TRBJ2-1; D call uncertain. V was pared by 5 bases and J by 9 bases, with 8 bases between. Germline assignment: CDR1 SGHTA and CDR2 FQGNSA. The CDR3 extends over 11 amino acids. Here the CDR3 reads CASSEQSEQFF. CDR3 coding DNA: TGTGCCAGCAGCGAGCAGAGTGAGCAGTTCTTC.

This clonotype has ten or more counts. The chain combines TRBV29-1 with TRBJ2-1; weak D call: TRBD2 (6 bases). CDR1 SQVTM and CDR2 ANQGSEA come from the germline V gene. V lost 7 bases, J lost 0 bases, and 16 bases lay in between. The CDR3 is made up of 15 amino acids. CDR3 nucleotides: TGCAGCGCCGAGGGCGGGATAAGCTCCTACAATGAGCAGTTCTTC. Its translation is CSAEGGISSYNEQFF.

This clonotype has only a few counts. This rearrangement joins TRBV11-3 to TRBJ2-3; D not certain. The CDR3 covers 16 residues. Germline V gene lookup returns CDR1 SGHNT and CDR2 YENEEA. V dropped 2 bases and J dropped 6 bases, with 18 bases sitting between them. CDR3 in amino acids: CASSLRPLVSGDTQYF. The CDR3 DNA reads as TGTGCCAGCAGCTTACGCCCACTTGTGAGTGGGGATACGCAGTATTTT.

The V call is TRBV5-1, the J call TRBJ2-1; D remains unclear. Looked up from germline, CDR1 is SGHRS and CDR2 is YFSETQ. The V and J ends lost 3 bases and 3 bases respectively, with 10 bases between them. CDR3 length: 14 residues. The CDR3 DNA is TGCGCCAGCAGCTCTGACACCTACTACAATGAGCAGTTCTTC. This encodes CASSSDTYYNEQFF.

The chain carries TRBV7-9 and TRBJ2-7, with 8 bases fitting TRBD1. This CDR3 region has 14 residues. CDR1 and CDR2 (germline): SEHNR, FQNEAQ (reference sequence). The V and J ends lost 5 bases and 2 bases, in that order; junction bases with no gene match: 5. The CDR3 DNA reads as TGTGCCAGCAGCCCCACAGGGGGAGCCTACGAGCAGTACTTC. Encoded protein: CASSPTGGAYEQYF. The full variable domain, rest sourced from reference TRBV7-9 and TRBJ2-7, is DTGVSQNPRHKITKRGQNVTFRCDPISEHNRLYWYRQTLGQGPEFLTYFQNEAQLEKSRLLSDRFSAERPKGSFSTLEIQRTEQGDSAMYLCASSPTGGAYEQYFGPGTRLTVT.

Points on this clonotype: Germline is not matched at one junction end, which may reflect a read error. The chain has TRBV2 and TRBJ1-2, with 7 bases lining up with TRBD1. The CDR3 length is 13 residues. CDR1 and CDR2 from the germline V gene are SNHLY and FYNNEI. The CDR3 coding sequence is TGTACCAGGGGGACAGCCAATAACTATGGCTACACCTTC. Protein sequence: CTRGTANNYGYTF.

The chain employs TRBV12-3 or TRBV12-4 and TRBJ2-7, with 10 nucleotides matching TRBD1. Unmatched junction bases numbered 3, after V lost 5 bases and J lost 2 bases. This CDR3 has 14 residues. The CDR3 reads CASSMGQGTYEQYF. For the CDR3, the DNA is TGTGCCAGCAGTATGGGACAGGGGACCTACGAGCAGTACTTC.

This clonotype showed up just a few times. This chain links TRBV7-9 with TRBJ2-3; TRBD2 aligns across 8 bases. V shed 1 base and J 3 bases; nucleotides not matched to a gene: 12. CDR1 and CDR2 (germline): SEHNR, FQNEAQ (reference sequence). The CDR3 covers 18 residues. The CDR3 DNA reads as TGTGCCAGCAGCTTAGATTTCTTTCGGGAGGGGAGTACAGATACGCAGTATTTT. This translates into CASSLDFFREGSTDTQYF.

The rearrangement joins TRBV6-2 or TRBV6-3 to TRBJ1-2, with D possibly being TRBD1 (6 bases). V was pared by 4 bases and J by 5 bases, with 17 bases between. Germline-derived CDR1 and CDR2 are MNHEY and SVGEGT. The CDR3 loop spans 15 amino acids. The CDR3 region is CASSSNSGTPYGYTF. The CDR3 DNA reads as TGTGCCAGCAGTTCCAACTCCGGGACACCGTATGGCTACACCTTC.

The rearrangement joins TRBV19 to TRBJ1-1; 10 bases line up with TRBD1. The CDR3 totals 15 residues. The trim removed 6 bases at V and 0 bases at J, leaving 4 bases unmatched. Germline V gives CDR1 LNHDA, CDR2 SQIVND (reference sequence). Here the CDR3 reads CASRPGQGMNTEAFF. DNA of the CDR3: TGTGCCAGTAGGCCGGGACAGGGGATGAACACTGAAGCTTTCTTT.

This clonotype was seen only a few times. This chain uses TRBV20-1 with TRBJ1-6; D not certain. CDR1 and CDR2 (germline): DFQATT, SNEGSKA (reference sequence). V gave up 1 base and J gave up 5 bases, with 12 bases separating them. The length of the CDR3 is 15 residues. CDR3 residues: CSARAPGENNSPLHF. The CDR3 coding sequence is TGCAGTGCTAGAGCACCCGGGGAGAATAATTCACCCCTCCACTTT.

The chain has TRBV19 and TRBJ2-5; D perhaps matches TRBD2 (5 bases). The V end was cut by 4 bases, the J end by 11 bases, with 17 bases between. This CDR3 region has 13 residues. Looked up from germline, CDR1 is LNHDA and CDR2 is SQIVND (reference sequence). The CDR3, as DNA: TGTGCCAGTAGTACTGGACTGGCTAATGAGCAGTACTTC. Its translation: CASSTGLANEQYF.

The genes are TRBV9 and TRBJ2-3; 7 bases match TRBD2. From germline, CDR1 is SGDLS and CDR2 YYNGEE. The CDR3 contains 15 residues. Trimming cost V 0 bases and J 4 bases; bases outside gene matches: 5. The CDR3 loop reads CASSVGVGGSDTQYF. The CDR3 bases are TGTGCCAGCAGCGTAGGTGTGGGGGGGTCAGATACGCAGTATTTT.